The 7 T cell receptor beta chains below come from one sample, sequenced in a study of blood T cell repertoires in COVID-19. Assay: immunoSEQ multiplex PCR; the TCRdb copy retains only in-frame clones and omits some. This sample has about 110,000 clones; 84% occur once, and the top ten carry 14%. Sequenced sample: peripheral blood. These receptors originate from an older woman with acute or convalescent COVID-19.

The chain is built from TRBV7-2 and TRBJ2-1, with TRBD1 identical over 10 bases. From germline, CDR1 is SGHTA and CDR2 FQGNSA. This CDR3 is 16 amino acids long. The V and J ends lost 1 base and 8 bases, in that order; junction bases with no gene match: 8. CDR3 protein: CASSLDWTGGFDEQFF. CDR3 DNA sequence: TGTGCCAGCAGCTTAGATTGGACAGGGGGGTTCGATGAGCAGTTCTTC.

The chain is built from TRBV7-2 and TRBJ2-1, with 7 bases that match TRBD2. The CDR3 spans 15 residues. V dropped 5 bases and J dropped 4; count of bases not matched to a gene: 8. Germline assignment: CDR1 SGHTA and CDR2 FQGNSA. The CDR3 DNA sequence: TGTGCCAGCAGCCCACAGCCTAGCGGATACAATGAGCAGTTCTTC. Its translation: CASSPQPSGYNEQFF. Full variable domain (missing parts from reference TRBV7-2 and TRBJ2-1): GAGVSQSPSNKVTEKGKDVELRCDPISGHTALYWYRQSLGQGLEFLIYFQGNSAPDKSGLPSDRFSAERTGGSVSTLTIQRTQQEDSAVYLCASSPQPSGYNEQFFGPGTRLTVL.

The CDR3 nucleotides are TGTGCCAGTACACGTCGAGGACAATTATTCACAGATACGCAGTATTTT. Residues: CASTRRGQLFTDTQYF. This chain connects TRBV19 to TRBJ2-3; possible D gene TRBD1, 5 bases. CDR1 LNHDA and CDR2 SQIVND come from the germline V gene (reference sequence). With 7 bases removed from V and 2 bases from J, the gap between germline ends came to 19 bases. CDR3 length: 16 amino acids.

The chain joins TRBV5-1 to TRBJ1-2, with a possible D match to TRBD1 (6 bases). V lost 7 bases and J lost 2, with 9 bases in between. Germline V CDR1 and CDR2: SGHRS, YFSETQ. This CDR3 has 12 amino acids. CDR3 protein: CASYRENYGYTF. The CDR3 DNA reads TGCGCCAGCTACAGGGAAAACTATGGCTACACCTTC.

This clone turned up a few times. The chain is built from TRBV7-3 and TRBJ1-2, with TRBD1 as a possible D gene (5 bases). Germline lookup yields CDR1 SGHTA and CDR2 FQGTGA. The CDR3 consists of 14 residues. V lost 5 bases and J lost 6, with 16 bases in between. Here the CDR3 DNA reads TGTGCCAGCAGCCCGAACCAGGGTGAGCATGGCTACACCTTC. It codes for CASSPNQGEHGYTF.

The genes are TRBV13 and TRBJ1-2; tentative D call: TRBD1 (6 bases). The V gene's germline CDR1 is PRHDT and CDR2 FYEKMQ (reference sequence). V was pared by 1 base and J by 8 bases, with 11 bases between. The CDR3 loop spans 13 amino acids. CDR3 sequence: CASSLVLQGGYTF. The CDR3 DNA sequence: TGTGCCAGCAGCTTAGTACTTCAGGGGGGCTACACCTTC.

This clone showed up just once. The rearrangement joins TRBV5-1 to TRBJ2-1, with 14 bases aligning to TRBD2. Germline V gene data show CDR1 as SGHRS and CDR2 as YFSETQ. V lost 4 bases and J lost 9; bases outside the gene matches: 3. This CDR3 has 14 amino acids. The CDR3 region is CASSMGLAGAEQFF. The CDR3 DNA follows: TGCGCCAGCAGCATGGGACTAGCGGGAGCTGAGCAGTTCTTC.